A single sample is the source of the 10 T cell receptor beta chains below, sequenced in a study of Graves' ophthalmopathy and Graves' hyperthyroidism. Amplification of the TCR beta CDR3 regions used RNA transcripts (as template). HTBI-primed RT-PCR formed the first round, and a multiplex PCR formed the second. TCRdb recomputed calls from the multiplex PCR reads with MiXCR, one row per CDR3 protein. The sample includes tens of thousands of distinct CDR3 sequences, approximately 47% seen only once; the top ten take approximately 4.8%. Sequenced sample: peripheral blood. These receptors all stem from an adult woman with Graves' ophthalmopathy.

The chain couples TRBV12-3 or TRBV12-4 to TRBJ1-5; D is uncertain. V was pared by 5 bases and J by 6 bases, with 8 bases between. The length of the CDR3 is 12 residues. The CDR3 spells CASSRGIQPQHF. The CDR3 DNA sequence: TGTGCCAGCAGTCGAGGGATTCAGCCCCAGCATTTT.

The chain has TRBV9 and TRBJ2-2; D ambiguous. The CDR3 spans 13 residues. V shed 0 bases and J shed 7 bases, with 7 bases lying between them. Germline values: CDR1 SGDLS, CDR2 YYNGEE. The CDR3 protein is CASSVEGSGELFF. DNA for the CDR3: TGTGCCAGCAGCGTAGAAGGTAGCGGGGAGCTGTTTTTT.

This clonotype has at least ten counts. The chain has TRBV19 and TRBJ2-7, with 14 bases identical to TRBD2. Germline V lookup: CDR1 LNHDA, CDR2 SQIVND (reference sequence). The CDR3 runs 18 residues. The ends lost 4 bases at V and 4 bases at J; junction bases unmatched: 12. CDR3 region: CASSKGITGTSGRYEQYF. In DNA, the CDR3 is TGTGCCAGTAGTAAGGGGATTACCGGGACTAGCGGGAGATACGAGCAGTACTTC.

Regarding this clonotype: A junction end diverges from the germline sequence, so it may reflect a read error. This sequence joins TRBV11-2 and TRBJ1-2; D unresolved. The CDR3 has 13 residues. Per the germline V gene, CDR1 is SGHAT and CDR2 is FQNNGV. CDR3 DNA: TGTGCCAGCAGCTTGATAGGGATCTATGGCGACACCTTC. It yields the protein CASSLIGIYGDTF.

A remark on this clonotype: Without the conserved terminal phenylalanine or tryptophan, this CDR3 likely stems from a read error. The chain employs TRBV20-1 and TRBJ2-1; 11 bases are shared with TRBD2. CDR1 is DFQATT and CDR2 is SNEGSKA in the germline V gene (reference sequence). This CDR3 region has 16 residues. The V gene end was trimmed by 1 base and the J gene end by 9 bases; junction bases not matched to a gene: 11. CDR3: CSARGLLAGAVSEQFL. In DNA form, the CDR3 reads TGCAGTGCTAGAGGGTTACTAGCGGGAGCAGTGAGTGAGCAGTTCCTC.

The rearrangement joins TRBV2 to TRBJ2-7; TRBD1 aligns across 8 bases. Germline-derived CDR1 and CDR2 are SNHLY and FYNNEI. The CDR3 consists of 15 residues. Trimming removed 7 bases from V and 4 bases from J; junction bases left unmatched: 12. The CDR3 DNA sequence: TGTGCCAGCACTTACCAACAGGGGGATAATTACGAGCAGTACTTC. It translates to CASTYQQGDNYEQYF.

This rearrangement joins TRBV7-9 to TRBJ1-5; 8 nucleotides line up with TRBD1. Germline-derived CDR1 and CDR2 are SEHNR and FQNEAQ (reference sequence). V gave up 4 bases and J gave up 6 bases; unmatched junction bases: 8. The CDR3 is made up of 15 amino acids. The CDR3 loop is CASSSDRDMGQPQHF. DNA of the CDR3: TGTGCCAGCAGCTCGGACAGGGACATGGGTCAGCCCCAGCATTTT. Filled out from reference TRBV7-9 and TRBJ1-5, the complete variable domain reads DTGVSQNPRHKITKRGQNVTFRCDPISEHNRLYWYRQTLGQGPEFLTYFQNEAQLEKSRLLSDRFSAERPKGSFSTLEIQRTEQGDSAMYLCASSSDRDMGQPQHFGDGTRLSIL.

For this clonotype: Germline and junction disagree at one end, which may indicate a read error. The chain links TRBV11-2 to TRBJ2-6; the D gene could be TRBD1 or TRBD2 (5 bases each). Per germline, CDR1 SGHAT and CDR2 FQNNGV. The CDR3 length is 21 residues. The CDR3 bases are TGTGCCAGCAGCCCGAAAAGCCGGGGCGGCCTGGGGATCCCTGGGGCCAACGTCCGGACTTTC. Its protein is CASSPKSRGGLGIPGANVRTF.

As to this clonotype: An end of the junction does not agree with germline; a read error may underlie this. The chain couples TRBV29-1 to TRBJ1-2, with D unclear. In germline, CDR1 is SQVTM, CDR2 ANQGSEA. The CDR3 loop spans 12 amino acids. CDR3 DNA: TGCAGCGTCGCCCCCGGACTAGCGGGATACATCTTC. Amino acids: CSVAPGLAGYIF.

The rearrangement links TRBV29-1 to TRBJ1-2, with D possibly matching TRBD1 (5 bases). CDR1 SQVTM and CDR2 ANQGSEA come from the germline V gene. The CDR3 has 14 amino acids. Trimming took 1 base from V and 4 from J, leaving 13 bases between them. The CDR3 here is CSVEGGGTAYGYTF. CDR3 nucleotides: TGCAGCGTTGAAGGGGGCGGGACTGCCTATGGCTACACCTTC.